These T cell receptor beta chains were read from a single sample in a study of T cell responses to AZD1222 COVID-19 vaccine. The assay was immunoSEQ multiplex PCR, and TCRdb's table has in-frame clones only and misses some. The repertoire includes about 140,000 clones, under 95% of them detected once, and approximately 5% sits in the top ten. Sequenced here: peripheral blood, sampled on day 0 of AZD1222 vaccination. All receptors derive from an adult in good health. Each CDR3 is given with its conserved first and last residue. Fields, in order: D gene, V gene, clone size, J gene, CDR3 DNA, CDR3 protein. D genes are given only for firm matches. Not all rows give a size; the values are once, few, many and, for expanded clones, a class.

D: .; V: TRBV11-2; size: .; J: TRBJ2-7; DNA: TGTGCCAGCAGCCTAAGGCTACGGCGGGGCGGCGAGCAGTACTTC; CDR3: CASSLRLRRGGEQYF
D: .; V: TRBV6-5; size: .; J: TRBJ1-1; DNA: TGTGCCAGCAGCTTGGGACAGAACACTGAAGCTTTCTTT; CDR3: CASSLGQNTEAFF
D: TRBD1; V: TRBV2; size: .; J: TRBJ2-1; DNA: TGTGCCAGCACGGGACAGTATGGGGACAATGAGCAGTTCTTC; CDR3: CASTGQYGDNEQFF
D: TRBD2; V: TRBV4-2; size: .; J: TRBJ2-7; DNA: TGTGCCAGCAGCCAAGATCTCACTAGCGTCTACGAGCAGTACTTC; CDR3: CASSQDLTSVYEQYF
D: .; V: TRBV19; size: .; J: TRBJ2-5; DNA: TGTGCCAGTAGTAGGGTGGCCGCTCCAGAGACCCAGTACTTC; CDR3: CASSRVAAPETQYF
D: .; V: TRBV2; size: .; J: TRBJ1-5; DNA: TGTGCCAGCAGTGAGCAGGGACCTTCTAATCAGCCCCAGCATTTT; CDR3: CASSEQGPSNQPQHF
D: TRBD1; V: TRBV6-5; size: once; J: TRBJ2-2; DNA: TGTGCCAGCAGTTACGACAGGGGGATTACCGGGGAGCTGTTTTTT; CDR3: CASSYDRGITGELFF
D: .; V: TRBV18; size: .; J: TRBJ2-3; DNA: TGTGCCAGCTCACCTGAACAGGAATTGGTAGCTGCTGATACGCAGTATTTT; CDR3: CASSPEQELVAADTQYF
D: .; V: TRBV6-2/TRBV6-3; size: .; J: TRBJ2-2; DNA: TGTGCCAGCAGTATACTCTGGGTGTCCGGGGAGCTGTTTTTT; CDR3: CASSILWVSGELFF
D: .; V: TRBV18; size: .; J: TRBJ2-1; DNA: TGTGCCAGCTCACCAGGGACCCTCAATGAGCAGTTCTTC; CDR3: CASSPGTLNEQFF
D: TRBD2; V: TRBV23-1; size: .; J: TRBJ2-3; DNA: TGCGCCAGCAGTCAAGAGGAGGGGCGGGAGCGAACAGATACGCAGTATTTT; CDR3: CASSQEEGRERTDTQYF
D: TRBD1; V: TRBV2; size: .; J: TRBJ1-2; DNA: TGTGCCAGCTGCCTTGGACAGGCGAACTATGGCTACACCTTC; CDR3: CASCLGQANYGYTF
D: TRBD2; V: TRBV5-4; size: .; J: TRBJ2-2; DNA: TGTGCCAGCAGCTTGCCTAGCGGGGGGACCGGGGAGCTGTTTTTT; CDR3: CASSLPSGGTGELFF
D: .; V: TRBV12-5; size: .; J: TRBJ2-1; DNA: TGTGCTAGTGCCGCCCGGTTCGATGAGCAGTTCTTC; CDR3: CASAARFDEQFF
D: .; V: TRBV2; size: .; J: TRBJ1-1; DNA: TGTGCCAGCAGGGGACGGGTGAACACTGAAGCTTTCTTT; CDR3: CASRGRVNTEAFF
D: TRBD2; V: TRBV7-6; size: .; J: TRBJ2-2; DNA: TGTGCCAGCAGCTCCCCGACTAGCGGAGCCTACACCGGGGAGCTGTTTTTT; CDR3: CASSSPTSGAYTGELFF
D: TRBD1; V: TRBV19; size: .; J: TRBJ2-5; DNA: TGTGCCAGTAGCCCCGACAGGGGGCGCGAGACCCAGTACTTC; CDR3: CASSPDRGRETQYF
D: TRBD2; V: TRBV15; size: .; J: TRBJ2-7; DNA: TGTGCCACCAGCAGAGATCTAGCGGGAGGGTGGGAGCAGTACTTC; CDR3: CATSRDLAGGWEQYF
D: TRBD1; V: TRBV6-4; size: .; J: TRBJ1-2; DNA: TGTGCCAGCAGTGACCCCCGGACAGGAGGAGGCTACACCTTC; CDR3: CASSDPRTGGGYTF
D: TRBD2; V: TRBV7-3; size: .; J: TRBJ2-1; DNA: TGTGCCAGCAGCCGATTAGCGGGAGCTAGGGTCGATGAGCAGTTCTTC; CDR3: CASSRLAGARVDEQFF
D: TRBD2; V: TRBV7-2; size: .; J: TRBJ2-2; DNA: TGTGCCAGCAGCTTTTCCCCACTTAGCGGGAGAAGGTCCGGGGAGCTGTTTTTT; CDR3: CASSFSPLSGRRSGELFF
D: .; V: TRBV1; size: .; J: TRBJ1-5; DNA: TGCACCAGCAGCCAAGATCGGCCGGGACAGCGCAATCAGCCCCAGCATTTT; CDR3: CTSSQDRPGQRNQPQHF
D: .; V: TRBV6-2/TRBV6-3; size: .; J: TRBJ2-1; DNA: TGTGCCAGCAGTACCCAGTTCAAGCAGTTCTTC; CDR3: CASSTQFKQFF
D: TRBD1; V: TRBV3-1/TRBV3-2; size: .; J: TRBJ2-1; DNA: TGTGCCAGCAGCGAAGGGACCAGGGGGCTCGAGCAGTTCTTC; CDR3: CASSEGTRGLEQFF
D: .; V: TRBV9; size: .; J: TRBJ2-3; DNA: TGTGCCAGCAGCAAAGGACTCACCGTAGGCACAGATACGCAGTATTTT; CDR3: CASSKGLTVGTDTQYF
D: TRBD2; V: TRBV27; size: .; J: TRBJ2-1; DNA: TGTGCCAGCAGTTCGGGACTAGCGGGAGCCCATGAGCAGTTCTTC; CDR3: CASSSGLAGAHEQFF
D: .; V: TRBV7-9; size: few; J: TRBJ2-1; DNA: TGTGCCAGCAGCTCCGGGGTCGAGTTCTTC; CDR3: CASSSGVEFF
D: TRBD2; V: TRBV3-1/TRBV3-2; size: .; J: TRBJ2-3; DNA: TGTGCCAGCAGCCCTTTAGCGGGAGAAAGAACAGATACGCAGTATTTT; CDR3: CASSPLAGERTDTQYF
D: .; V: TRBV19; size: once; J: TRBJ1-2; DNA: TGTGCCAGTAGTATTCAGGTCAATAACTATGGCTACACCTTC; CDR3: CASSIQVNNYGYTF
D: .; V: TRBV6-2/TRBV6-3; size: .; J: TRBJ1-6; DNA: TGTGCCAGCAGCCCCCGGGAGTCACCCCTCCACTTT; CDR3: CASSPRESPLHF
D: .; V: TRBV7-9; size: .; J: TRBJ1-3; DNA: TGTGCCAGCAGCTTACCGCGGGAGGCATCTGGAAACACCATATATTTT; CDR3: CASSLPREASGNTIYF
D: .; V: TRBV29-1; size: .; J: TRBJ2-7; DNA: TGCAGCGTGACCCCGAATTCCTACGAGCAGTACTTC; CDR3: CSVTPNSYEQYF
D: .; V: TRBV5-6; size: .; J: TRBJ2-1; DNA: TGTGCCAGCAGCTTGGCCAAGGGGACGGGGCATGAGCAGTTCTTC; CDR3: CASSLAKGTGHEQFF
D: .; V: TRBV5-1; size: .; J: TRBJ1-2; DNA: TGCGCCAGCAGCGAATCCAAGGGGAGAGGGTATGGCTACACCTTC; CDR3: CASSESKGRGYGYTF
D: .; V: TRBV9; size: .; J: TRBJ2-7; DNA: TGTGCCAGCAGCGTAGGCTCCCTAGGAAGATACGAGCAGTACTTC; CDR3: CASSVGSLGRYEQYF
D: .; V: TRBV5-1; size: .; J: TRBJ2-1; DNA: TGCGCCAGCAGCTTGGTTCCAGGGTCGGGCTCCTACAATGAGCAGTTCTTC; CDR3: CASSLVPGSGSYNEQFF
D: .; V: TRBV6-2/TRBV6-3; size: .; J: TRBJ1-1; DNA: TGTGCCAGCAGCAAATACCTCCAGCCTGAAGCTTTCTTT; CDR3: CASSKYLQPEAFF
D: .; V: TRBV11-2; size: .; J: TRBJ2-7; DNA: TGTGCCAGCAGCTCAAGGGACGCCGCCTACGAGCAGTACTTC; CDR3: CASSSRDAAYEQYF
D: .; V: TRBV29-1; size: .; J: TRBJ2-2; DNA: TGCAGCGCTACAGGGTCCCTTAACACCGGGGAGCTGTTTTTT; CDR3: CSATGSLNTGELFF
D: .; V: TRBV7-2; size: .; J: TRBJ2-4; DNA: TGTGCCAGCAGCCCCGACAGAGCCAAAAACATTCAGTACTTC; CDR3: CASSPDRAKNIQYF
D: .; V: TRBV10-3; size: .; J: TRBJ2-1; DNA: TGTGCCATCGGTCTAGGGATGAATGAGCAGTTCTTC; CDR3: CAIGLGMNEQFF
D: .; V: TRBV19; size: .; J: TRBJ1-1; DNA: TGTGCCAGCGATCGGACGGGAAACACTGAAGCTTTCTTT; CDR3: CASDRTGNTEAFF
D: .; V: TRBV7-9; size: .; J: TRBJ1-1; DNA: TGTGCCAGCAGCTTAGTTTATGGGAAGATGGCTTTCTTT; CDR3: CASSLVYGKMAFF
D: .; V: TRBV5-1; size: .; J: TRBJ1-4; DNA: TGCGCCAGCAGCTTAATGGGGGATCAAGAAAAACTGTTTTTT; CDR3: CASSLMGDQEKLFF
D: TRBD1; V: TRBV30; size: .; J: TRBJ1-1; DNA: TGTGCCTGGAACCTGGACAGGGAGACTGAAGCTTTCTTT; CDR3: CAWNLDRETEAFF
D: .; V: TRBV19; size: few; J: TRBJ2-2; DNA: TGTGCCAGTATGAGGGGGGATATAGGCACCGGGGAGCTGTTTTTT; CDR3: CASMRGDIGTGELFF
D: .; V: TRBV19; size: .; J: TRBJ2-7; DNA: TGTGCCAGTAGTATATCAGGGTCCTCCTACGAGCAGTACTTC; CDR3: CASSISGSSYEQYF
D: .; V: TRBV12-3/TRBV12-4; size: .; J: TRBJ2-7; DNA: TGTGCCAGCAGTCACAGGGATTCCTACGAGCAGTACTTC; CDR3: CASSHRDSYEQYF
D: TRBD1; V: TRBV19; size: .; J: TRBJ1-2; DNA: TGTGCCAGTAGCCTGGGACAGGGGGCGCGAGACTATGGCTACACCTTC; CDR3: CASSLGQGARDYGYTF
D: .; V: TRBV6-1; size: .; J: TRBJ2-5; DNA: TGTGCCAGCAGTGAACGTCGCGGGGACTGGGAGACCCAGTACTTC; CDR3: CASSERRGDWETQYF
D: .; V: TRBV19; size: once; J: TRBJ2-7; DNA: TGTGCCAGTAGTATGGGGGACGTTTCCTACGAGCAGTACTTC; CDR3: CASSMGDVSYEQYF
D: .; V: TRBV15; size: .; J: TRBJ2-7; DNA: TGTGCCACCAGCAGCAGCCGGGGGTCCTACGAGCAGTACTTC; CDR3: CATSSSRGSYEQYF